Sequencing of this T cell receptor (beta chain) was carried out in a study of cytomegalovirus exposure and HLA in healthy donors. Healthy bone marrow donors made up the cohort. This PCR relied on a set of 60 Vbeta primers and 13 Jbeta primers. The data were produced by immunoSEQ multiplex PCR, yet TCRdb's version contains in-frame clones alone and is incomplete. The profile shows roughly 150,000 clones, 76% of them singletons. This clone was observed a few times. Its matching antigen is unknown. General observations from the study: The authors judged a highly shared variant cluster likely a sequencing artifact. Presence/absence analyses rested on an assumption that sequencing depth was roughly uniform across donors.

The clonotype originates from a man aged 40-50 years in good health and CMV-seronegative. The specimen was PBMCs.

In nucleotides, the CDR3 is TGTGCCAGCAGCAAACCGGCGGACAGGGGGGACTATGGCTACACCTTC. It specifies CASSKPADRGDYGYTF. V is TRBV5-4 and J is TRBJ1-2, with 10 bases identical to TRBD1. The CDR3 has 16 residues. Germline lookup yields CDR1 SGHNT and CDR2 YYREEE (reference sequence). The junction had 9 bases not matched to a gene; V was cut back by 4 bases and J by 3 bases.